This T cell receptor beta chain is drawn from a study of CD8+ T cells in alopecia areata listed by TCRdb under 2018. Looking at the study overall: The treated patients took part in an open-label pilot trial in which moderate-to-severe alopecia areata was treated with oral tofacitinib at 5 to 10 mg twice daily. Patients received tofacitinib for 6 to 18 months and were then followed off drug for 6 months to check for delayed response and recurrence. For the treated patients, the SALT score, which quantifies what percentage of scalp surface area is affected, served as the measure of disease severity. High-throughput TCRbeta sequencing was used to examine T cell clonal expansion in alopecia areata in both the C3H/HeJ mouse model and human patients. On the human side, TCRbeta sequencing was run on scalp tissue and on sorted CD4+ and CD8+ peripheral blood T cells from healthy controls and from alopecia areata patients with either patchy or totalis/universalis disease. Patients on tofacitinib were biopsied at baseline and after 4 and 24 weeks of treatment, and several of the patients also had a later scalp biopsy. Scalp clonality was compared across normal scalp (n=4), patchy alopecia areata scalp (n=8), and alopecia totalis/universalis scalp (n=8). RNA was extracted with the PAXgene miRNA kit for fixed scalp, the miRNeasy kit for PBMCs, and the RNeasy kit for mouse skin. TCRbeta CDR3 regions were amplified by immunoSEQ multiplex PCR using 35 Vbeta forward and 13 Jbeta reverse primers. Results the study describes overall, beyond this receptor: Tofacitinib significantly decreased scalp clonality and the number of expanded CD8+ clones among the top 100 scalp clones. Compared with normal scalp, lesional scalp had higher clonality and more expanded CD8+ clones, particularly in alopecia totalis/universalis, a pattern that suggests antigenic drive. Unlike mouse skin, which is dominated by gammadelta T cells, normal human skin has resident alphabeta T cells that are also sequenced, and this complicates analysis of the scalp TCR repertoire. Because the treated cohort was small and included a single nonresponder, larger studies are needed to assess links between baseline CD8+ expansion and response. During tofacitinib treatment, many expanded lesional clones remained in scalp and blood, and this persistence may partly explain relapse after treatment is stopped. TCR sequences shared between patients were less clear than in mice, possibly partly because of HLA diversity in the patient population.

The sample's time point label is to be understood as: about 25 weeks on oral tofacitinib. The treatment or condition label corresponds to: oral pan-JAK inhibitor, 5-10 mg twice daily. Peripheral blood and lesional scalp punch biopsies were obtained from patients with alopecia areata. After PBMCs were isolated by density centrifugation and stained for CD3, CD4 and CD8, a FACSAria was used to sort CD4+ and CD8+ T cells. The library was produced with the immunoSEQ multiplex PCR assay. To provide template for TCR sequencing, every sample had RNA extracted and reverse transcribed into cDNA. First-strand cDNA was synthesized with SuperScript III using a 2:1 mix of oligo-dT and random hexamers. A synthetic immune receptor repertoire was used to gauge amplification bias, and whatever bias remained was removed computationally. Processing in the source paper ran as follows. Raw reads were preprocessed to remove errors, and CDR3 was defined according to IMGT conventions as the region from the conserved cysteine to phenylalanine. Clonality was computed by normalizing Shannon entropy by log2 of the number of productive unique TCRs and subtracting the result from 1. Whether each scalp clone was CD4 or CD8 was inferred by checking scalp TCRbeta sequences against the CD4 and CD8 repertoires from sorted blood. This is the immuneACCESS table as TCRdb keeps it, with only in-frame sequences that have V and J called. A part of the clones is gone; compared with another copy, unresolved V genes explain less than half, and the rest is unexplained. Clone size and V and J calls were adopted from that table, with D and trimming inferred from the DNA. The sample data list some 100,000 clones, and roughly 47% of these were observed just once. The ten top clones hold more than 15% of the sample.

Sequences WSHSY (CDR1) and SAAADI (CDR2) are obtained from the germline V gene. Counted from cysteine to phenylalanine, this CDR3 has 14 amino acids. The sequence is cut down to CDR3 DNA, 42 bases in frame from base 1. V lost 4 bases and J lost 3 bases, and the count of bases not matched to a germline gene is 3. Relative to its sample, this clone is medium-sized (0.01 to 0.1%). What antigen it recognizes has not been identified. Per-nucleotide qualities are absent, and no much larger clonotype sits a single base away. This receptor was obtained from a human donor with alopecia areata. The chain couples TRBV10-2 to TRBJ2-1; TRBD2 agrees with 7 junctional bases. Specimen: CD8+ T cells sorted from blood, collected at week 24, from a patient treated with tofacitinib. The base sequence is TGCGCCAGCAGTGGAGGACTAGTCTACAATGAGCAGTTCTTC. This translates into CASSGGLVYNEQFF.